This entry describes one T cell receptor beta chain. The sample is drawn from a study of blood T cell repertoires in COVID-19. Study context: COVID-19 samples from acute and convalescent phases originated in the United States, Italy and Spain. Nucleic acid was either cDNA or gDNA, and it came from T cells, B-cell-depleted T cells, or PBMCs.

The V and J ends lost 0 bases and 3 bases respectively, with 15 bases between them. The CDR3 has 16 residues. CDR1 is SGHRS, CDR2 YFSETQ, per germline. The authors' processing: Reference gene primer amplification gave nucleated cell count estimates. The assay was immunoSEQ multiplex PCR, and TCRdb's table has in-frame clones only and misses some. V and J calls and clone size follow that table, whereas D and trimming were derived from the DNA. The repertoire consists of approximately 350,000 clones, with about 88% occurring once and the leading ten covering roughly 6.6%. Patients from Seattle were sampled longitudinally, starting during active infection.

The TCR originated in a woman aged 55-70 years with COVID-19, enrolled during active disease. The chain carries TRBV5-1 and TRBJ1-1; a possible D gene is TRBD1 (6 bases). Material for sequencing was peripheral blood. The CDR3 loop reads CASSLVNQGRDTEAFF. CDR3 coding DNA: TGCGCCAGCAGCTTGGTAAACCAGGGGCGGGACACTGAAGCTTTCTTT.